A selection of T cell receptor beta chains follows, all from one sample in a study of cytomegalovirus exposure and HLA in healthy donors. Generated by immunoSEQ multiplex PCR, the TCRdb table keeps only in-frame clones and is missing some. The sample yields more than 80,000 clones, about 87% seen once. What was sequenced was PBMCs. The receptor source for this set is a woman aged 18-29 years in good health and CMV-seropositive. Each CDR3 is given with its conserved first and last residue. The D gene is left open where the match is weak. Expanded clones are given a class, and other clones once, few, many or no size at all.

clone_size d_call j_call v_call cdr3_aa cdr3_nt
. TRBD2 TRBJ2-3 TRBV19 CASSTRTSGRTDTQYF TGTGCCAGTAGTACCCGGACTAGCGGGCGTACAGATACGCAGTATTTT
. TRBD2 TRBJ2-1 TRBV9 CASSVGGLAGGAYNEQFF TGTGCCAGCAGCGTAGGGGGACTAGCGGGGGGAGCCTACAATGAGCAGTTCTTC
. TRBD2 TRBJ2-3 TRBV4-2 CASSRTAGGLTDTQYF TGTGCCAGCAGCCGCACGGCGGGGGGGCTTACAGATACGCAGTATTTT
. TRBD1 TRBJ2-7 TRBV4-1 CASSSRDRGGEQYF TGCGCCAGCAGCTCCCGGGACAGGGGTGGCGAGCAGTACTTC
. . TRBJ2-5 TRBV6-1 CASSEVGVGAQYF TGTGCCAGCAGTGAAGTTGGCGTCGGGGCCCAGTACTTC
. TRBD1 TRBJ1-6 TRBV6-6 CASSYSGQYNSPLHF TGTGCCAGCAGTTACTCGGGACAGTATAATTCACCCCTCCACTTT
. TRBD1 TRBJ1-5 TRBV19 CASRPGGMSNQPQHF TGTGCCAGTAGGCCAGGGGGGATGAGCAATCAGCCCCAGCATTTT
. . TRBJ1-6 TRBV4-3 CASSQGIQVDSPLHF TGCGCCAGCAGCCAAGGAATCCAGGTGGATTCACCCCTCCACTTT
once TRBD1 TRBJ2-6 TRBV18 CASSRRQGDYGANVLTF TGTGCCAGCTCACGTCGACAGGGGGATTACGGGGCCAACGTCCTGACTTTC
. . TRBJ2-4 TRBV28 CASGRVEDKNIQYF TGTGCCAGCGGTAGGGTGGAGGACAAAAACATTCAGTACTTC
. TRBD1 TRBJ2-1 TRBV7-9 CASSSGTGGHNEQFF TGTGCCAGCAGCTCCGGGACAGGGGGTCACAATGAGCAGTTCTTC
. TRBD2 TRBJ2-2 TRBV6-6 CASSYSSGGAAGELFF TGTGCCAGCAGTTACTCTAGCGGGGGGGCCGCCGGGGAGCTGTTTTTT
. TRBD1 TRBJ1-5 TRBV18 CASSPGDRSNQPQHF TGTGCCAGCTCACCCGGGGACAGATCCAATCAGCCCCAGCATTTT
. . TRBJ2-1 TRBV6-6 CASSWGRSSYNEQFF TGTGCCAGCAGTTGGGGGCGGTCCTCCTACAATGAGCAGTTCTTC
. . TRBJ1-5 TRBV6-1 CASSEMGGTLSNQPQHF TGTGCCAGCAGTGAAATGGGGGGGACCCTTAGCAATCAGCCCCAGCATTTT
. TRBD2 TRBJ2-5 TRBV5-4 CASSLSSGGDSVTQYF TGTGCCAGCAGCTTGTCTAGCGGGGGCGATTCGGTTACCCAGTACTTC
. TRBD1 TRBJ1-4 TRBV28 CASRPTGGSEKLFF TGTGCCAGCAGACCCACAGGGGGGAGTGAAAAACTGTTTTTT
. . TRBJ1-2 TRBV18 CASSDGGFGYTF TGTGCCAGCTCAGATGGGGGCTTTGGCTACACCTTC
. . TRBJ1-4 TRBV7-9 CASRRGGRASNEKLFF TGTGCCAGCAGAAGGGGGGGCAGGGCGTCTAATGAAAAACTGTTTTTT
. . TRBJ2-7 TRBV2 CASSESGVEQYF TGTGCCAGCAGTGAATCGGGGGTCGAGCAGTACTTC